The 28 T cell receptor beta chains below come from one sample, sequenced in a study of blood T cells in healthy people across ages. A second about 6 to 11 cycle PCR used barcoded and J-beta primers. MiXCR, run by TCRdb on the 5' RACE reads, gives a single entry per CDR3 protein. The sample has around 800,000 distinct CDR3 sequences, less than 80% seen once; the top ten hold 25% to 30%. The sample taken for sequencing was blood. Receptors were obtained from a man aged 25 to 40 in good health.

Here the CDR3 reads CASSRGGRYSNQPQHF. In nucleotides, the CDR3 is TGTGCCAGCAGTCGCGGAGGGAGGTATAGCAATCAGCCCCAGCATTTT. This sequence joins TRBV6-5 and TRBJ1-5; D gene uncertain. The ends were cut back, 5 bases at V and 0 bases at J, with 14 bases in the middle. This CDR3 is built from 16 residues. Per the germline V gene, CDR1 is MNHEY and CDR2 is SVGAGI.

The chain carries TRBV11-3 and TRBJ2-1, with TRBD2 matching over 11 bases. The CDR3 is 17 amino acids. J lost 5 bases, V lost 1 base, and 7 bases had no gene match. CDR1 is SGHNT and CDR2 is YENEEA in the germline V gene. The CDR3 loop is CASSLVPTSGVDNEQFF. In DNA form, the CDR3 reads TGTGCCAGCAGCTTAGTCCCGACTAGCGGGGTGGACAATGAGCAGTTCTTC.

On this clonotype itself: Being one base from a much bigger clone, this may be a read error. The V call is TRBV7-2, the J call TRBJ1-2; no definite D call. The CDR3 is made up of 14 amino acids. Germline-derived CDR1 and CDR2 are SGHTA and FQGNSA. CDR3 DNA sequence: TGTGCCAGCAGCGTAGCGGCCAGCTCTCATGGCTACACCTTC. Its translation is CASSVAASSHGYTF.

V and J are TRBV20-1 and TRBJ1-2; TRBD1 aligns across 7 bases. Germline V gene sequence: CDR1 DFQATT, CDR2 SNEGSKA (reference sequence). J was trimmed by 0 bases and V by 6 bases; bases with no gene match: 7. This CDR3 region has 14 residues. The DNA for the CDR3 is TGCAGTGCATTTGACAGGGACGCTAACTATGGCTACACCTTC. Translating gives CSAFDRDANYGYTF.

This sequence joins TRBV15 and TRBJ2-6; tentatively, D is TRBD2 (6 bases). This CDR3 contains 18 residues. In germline, CDR1 is LNHNV, CDR2 YYDKDF (reference sequence). The V gene lost 7 bases and the J gene lost 0 bases, with 19 bases spanning the gap. This chain's CDR3 is CATKKPGALSSGANVLTF. DNA of the CDR3: TGTGCCACCAAAAAACCGGGAGCTCTTAGCTCTGGGGCCAACGTCCTGACTTTC.

This chain links TRBV13 with TRBJ2-1; D may correspond to TRBD1 or TRBD2 (6 bases each). CDR3 size: 16 residues. V was trimmed by 1 base and J by 6 bases, leaving 16 bases between them. The V gene's germline CDR1 is PRHDT and CDR2 FYEKMQ (reference sequence). CDR3 protein: CASSLDLRGDGNEQFF. The DNA of the CDR3 is TGTGCCAGCAGCTTAGATTTGAGGGGGGATGGCAATGAGCAGTTCTTC.

CDR3 amino acids: CAWSVRRAGNNEQFF. CDR3 nucleotides: TGTGCCTGGAGTGTACGGCGGGCGGGCAACAATGAGCAGTTCTTC. The gene calls are TRBV30 and TRBJ2-1; perhaps TRBD2 as D (5 bases). The CDR3 is 15 amino acids. Germline V CDR1 and CDR2: GTSNPN, SVGIG (reference sequence). V lost 0 bases, J lost 5 bases, and 14 bases lay in between.

For the CDR3, the DNA is TGTGCCAGCAGCTTAGCGGTCGGGGCCTGGGAGACCCAGTACTTC. It codes for CASSLAVGAWETQYF. V and J are TRBV7-2 and TRBJ2-5; D is perhaps TRBD1 or TRBD2 (5 bases each). Germline CDR1 is SGHTA and CDR2 is FQGNSA. Trimming pared 0 bases from V and 5 bases from J, leaving 13 bases between. The CDR3 is made up of 15 amino acids.

The chain links TRBV20-1 to TRBJ2-5; TRBD2 is a possible D gene (6 bases). The CDR3 is made up of 12 amino acids. V was pared by 5 bases and J by 11 bases, with 18 bases between. Germline loops: CDR1 DFQATT, CDR2 SNEGSKA (reference sequence). DNA of the CDR3: TGCAGTGCTCTTCATCCTGACGCGGGGCAGTACTTC. Protein: CSALHPDAGQYF.

V usage is TRBV7-6 and J usage is TRBJ2-1; tentative D call: TRBD1 (5 bases). The CDR3 has 15 residues. V gave up 5 bases and J gave up 7 bases, with 18 bases separating them. Germline V gene data show CDR1 as SGHVS and CDR2 as FNYEAQ. CDR3: CASSASVGAGNEQFF. The CDR3 bases are TGTGCCAGCAGCGCGAGCGTAGGGGCTGGGAATGAGCAGTTCTTC.

This rearrangement joins TRBV6-5 to TRBJ2-6; D is unclear. This CDR3 is built from 15 residues. Germline lookup yields CDR1 MNHEY and CDR2 SVGAGI. The V gene lost 2 bases and the J gene lost 0 bases, with 5 bases spanning the gap. In DNA form, the CDR3 reads TGTGCCAGCAGTTACACGGACTCTGGGGCCAACGTCCTGACTTTC. Residues: CASSYTDSGANVLTF.

The rearrangement links TRBV27 to TRBJ2-7; D is ambiguous. Germline CDR1 reads MNHEY; CDR2 reads SMNVEV (reference sequence). V lost 0 bases and J 7 bases, leaving 10 bases between the germline ends. The CDR3 contains 13 residues. Here the CDR3 DNA reads TGTGCCAGCAGTTTATCGTCGGGTCGTGAGCAGTACTTC. It yields the protein CASSLSSGREQYF.

This clonotype appeared once. The chain uses TRBV27 and TRBJ1-2, with TRBD1 identical over 12 bases. The CDR3 spans 16 residues. From germline, CDR1 is MNHEY and CDR2 SMNVEV (reference sequence). The V gene end was trimmed by 3 bases and the J gene end by 8 bases; junction bases not matched to a gene: 10. CDR3 loop: CASSFTAGQGARGYTF. CDR3 nucleotides: TGTGCCAGCAGTTTTACCGCGGGACAGGGGGCCCGGGGCTACACCTTC.

This clonotype was seen once. V and J are TRBV7-2 and TRBJ1-6; D perhaps matches TRBD1 (6 bases). V gave up 2 bases and J gave up 7 bases, with 18 bases separating them. Germline V CDR1 and CDR2: SGHTA, FQGNSA. The CDR3 length is 17 residues. CDR3 DNA: TGTGCCAGCAGCTTAAGGGGGGGATTGGATGGAAATTCACCCCTCCACTTT. Protein: CASSLRGGLDGNSPLHF. Using reference TRBV7-2 and TRBJ1-6 for the parts outside the CDR3, the full variable domain is GAGVSQSPSNKVTEKGKDVELRCDPISGHTALYWYRQSLGQGLEFLIYFQGNSAPDKSGLPSDRFSAERTGGSVSTLTIQRTQQEDSAVYLCASSLRGGLDGNSPLHFGNGTRLTVT.

On this clonotype: A junction boundary mismatches the germline segment, possibly from a read error. V is TRBV20-1 and J is TRBJ2-7; 8 nucleotides align to TRBD2. CDR1 DFQATT and CDR2 SNEGSKA come from the germline V gene (reference sequence). The CDR3 consists of 14 residues. The CDR3 DNA reads as TGCAGTGCTAGCGGGGGGGATGTAGGCGACGAGCGGTACTTC. It codes for CSASGGDVGDERYF.

The table lists this clonotype with a few counts. The V call is TRBV6-1, the J call TRBJ2-1; no firm D call. Deletions cut 6 bases from V and 6 bases from J, with 6 bases between. The CDR3 is 11 amino acids. Germline V gene data show CDR1 as MNHNS and CDR2 as SASEGT. The CDR3 region has the DNA TGTGCCAGCAGGTTCGGCAATGAGCAGTTCTTC. Protein product: CASRFGNEQFF.

The V gene is TRBV5-1, the J gene TRBJ2-3; D is uncertain. V gave up 6 bases and J gave up 3 bases, with 8 bases separating them. In germline, CDR1 is SGHRS, CDR2 YFSETQ. The CDR3 contains 12 residues. CDR3 bases: TGCGCCAGCAAAGGTCAAACAGATACGCAGTATTTT. Protein: CASKGQTDTQYF.

This clonotype was observed once. This chain connects TRBV4-3 to TRBJ2-7, with D hard to call. V was cut by 1 base and J by 3 bases, with 7 bases left in between. CDR1 and CDR2 (germline): LGHNA, YSLEER. The CDR3 length is 13 residues. The CDR3: CASSQVYGYEQYF. The CDR3 coding sequence is TGCGCCAGCAGCCAAGTGTACGGCTACGAGCAGTACTTC.

This chain joins TRBV12-5 and TRBJ2-7; TRBD1 aligns across 8 bases. After removal of 5 bases from V and 3 bases from J, the junction contained 3 bases not matched to a gene. This CDR3 is built from 13 residues. In germline, CDR1 is LGHNT, CDR2 FRNRAP. This chain's CDR3 is CASGHGQGYEQYF. CDR3 DNA sequence: TGTGCTAGTGGTCACGGACAGGGCTACGAGCAGTACTTC.

In its sample, this clonotype was seen once. The chain links TRBV7-9 to TRBJ2-4; 11 positions match TRBD2. The end of the DNA is better explained by TRBJ2-7, so the J call may be wrong. CDR3 length equals 16 residues. CDR1 SEHNR and CDR2 FQNEAQ come from the germline V gene (reference sequence). The CDR3 nucleotides are TGTGCCAGCAGCCTCGGGACTAGCGGAGCAGGCTACGAGCAGTACTTC. It specifies CASSLGTSGAGYEQYF.

This clonotype was seen only a few times. The V and J genes are TRBV6-2 or TRBV6-3 and TRBJ2-3; 14 bases fit TRBD2. V dropped 1 base and J dropped 4; count of bases not matched to a gene: 7. The CDR3 spans 18 residues. Germline V gene sequence: CDR1 MNHEY, CDR2 SVGEGT. The CDR3, as DNA: TGTGCCAGCAGTTACTACGGGACTAGCGGGGGATACCCAGATACGCAGTATTTT. Residues: CASSYYGTSGGYPDTQYF.

The J gene is TRBJ1-5, the V gene TRBV5-5; a weak D match, TRBD1 (5 bases). Germline-derived CDR1 and CDR2 are SGHKS and YYEKEE (reference sequence). The CDR3 runs 14 residues. V was clipped by 0 bases and J by 4 bases, with 8 bases between them. CDR3 loop: CASSLEDTNQPQHF. CDR3 DNA sequence: TGTGCCAGCAGCTTGGAGGACACTAATCAGCCCCAGCATTTT.

This clonotype was detected many times. The rearrangement uses TRBV20-1 and TRBJ1-4, with 8 bases fitting TRBD1. The CDR3 loop spans 13 amino acids. The trim removed 4 bases at V and 5 bases at J, leaving 3 bases unmatched. The germline CDR1 and CDR2 sequences are DFQATT and SNEGSKA (reference sequence). The CDR3 DNA follows: TGCAGTGCTAAGGACAGGGTAAATGAAAAACTGTTTTTT. Translating gives CSAKDRVNEKLFF.

The chain links TRBV18 to TRBJ2-7; D not certain. Between the trimmed V and J ends, which lost 3 bases and 5 bases, there was a span of 11 bases. The germline V gene encodes CDR1 KGHSH and CDR2 LQKENI. CDR3 length: 13 amino acids. The DNA of the CDR3 is TGTGCCAGCTCACCTTCGAATAGGGACGAGCAGTACTTC. It is translated as CASSPSNRDEQYF.

The genes are TRBV6-6 and TRBJ2-1; the match to TRBD2 covers 9 bases. The CDR3 consists of 14 residues. J lost 8 bases, V lost 6 bases, and 8 bases had no gene match. Germline V CDR1 and CDR2: MNHNY, SVGAGI (reference sequence). The CDR3 bases are TGTGCCAGCAGCCCCGGGACTAGCTGGGATGAGCAGTTCTTC. It translates to CASSPGTSWDEQFF.

The chain combines TRBV29-1 with TRBJ2-2; possibly TRBD1 for D (6 bases). V shed 4 bases and J shed 7 bases, with 10 bases lying between them. There are 12 residues in the CDR3. Germline V gene lookup returns CDR1 SQVTM and CDR2 ANQGSEA. CDR3 in DNA: TGCAGCGTTGGGACAGTCTTCGGGGAGCTGTTTTTT. This encodes CSVGTVFGELFF.

The J gene is TRBJ2-4, the V gene TRBV7-2, with 9 bases lining up with TRBD1. The end of the DNA fits TRBJ2-7 better, so the J call may be wrong. Germline assignment: CDR1 SGHTA and CDR2 FQGNSA. This CDR3 is 15 amino acids long. In DNA, the CDR3 is TGTGCCAGCAGCCAGATCGTGGGACAGGGTACCGAGCAGTACTTC. Translated, it gives CASSQIVGQGTEQYF.

For the CDR3, the DNA is TGTGCCAGCAGCCAAGGTGGCCAGTCCCTCCACTTT. Translation: CASSQGGQSLHF. V and J are TRBV7-9 and TRBJ1-6; unclear D gene. Trimming left V 5 bases short and J 14 bases short, with 13 bases between. The length of the CDR3 is 12 residues. Germline assignment: CDR1 SEHNR and CDR2 FQNEAQ (reference sequence).